The rows below give T cell receptor beta chains drawn from one sample of a study of CD8 T cells in Susac syndrome. TCRdb independently ran MiXCR on the immunoSEQ multiplex PCR reads; one entry per CDR3 protein. This sample has 150,000 or so distinct CDR3 sequences, with 92% found just once. Sequenced input: CD4+ T cells from PBMCs. The source of these receptors is a human donor in good health. CDR3s include the opening cysteine and the closing phenylalanine or tryptophan. The order of the fields is clone size, J gene, D gene, V gene, CDR3 protein, CDR3 DNA. The D gene is left open where the match is weak. The size of a clone is reported for some rows only, either as once, few or many, or as a class for expanded clones.

. | TRBJ2-1 | . | TRBV19 | CASSILGVHEQFF | TGTGCCAGTAGTATCCTTGGGGTACATGAGCAGTTCTTC
. | TRBJ2-4 | . | TRBV5-1 | CASSLVGLQGDIQYF | TGCGCCAGCAGCTTGGTGGGGCTTCAAGGGGACATTCAGTACTTC
. | TRBJ2-7 | . | TRBV2 | CASSEAARLYEQYF | TGTGCCAGCAGTGAAGCGGCGAGGTTATACGAGCAGTACTTC
few | TRBJ2-7 | TRBD1 | TRBV25-1 | CASSGADRAVDEQYF | TGTGCCAGCAGTGGAGCGGACAGGGCAGTGGACGAGCAGTACTTC
. | TRBJ2-7 | . | TRBV3-1 | CASSQVNEQYF | TGTGCCAGCAGCCAGGTCAACGAGCAGTACTTC
. | TRBJ2-5 | . | TRBV27 | CASSPRQGGETQYF | TGTGCCAGCAGTCCCCGACAGGGAGGGGAGACCCAGTACTTC
once | TRBJ1-1 | . | TRBV5-1 | CASATDANTEAFF | TGCGCCAGCGCTACGGATGCGAACACTGAAGCTTTCTTT
. | TRBJ2-3 | . | TRBV19 | CASSGFDTQYF | TGTGCCAGTAGTGGCTTTGATACGCAGTATTTT
. | TRBJ2-1 | . | TRBV6-1 | CASGKLGEAHNEQFF | TGTGCCAGCGGGAAGCTAGGAGAGGCCCACAATGAGCAGTTCTTC
. | TRBJ1-1 | . | TRBV6-1 | CASSEGGDTEAFF | TGTGCCAGCAGTGAAGGCGGGGACACTGAAGCTTTCTTT
once | TRBJ2-1 | . | TRBV12-3/TRBV12-4 | CASSQATGIWKNEQFF | TGTGCCAGCAGCCAAGCCACAGGGATATGGAAAAATGAGCAGTTCTTC
. | TRBJ2-7 | TRBD2 | TRBV7-8 | CASSSLAVSSYEQYF | TGTGCCAGCAGCTCCCTAGCGGTGAGCTCCTACGAGCAGTACTTC
few | TRBJ2-5 | . | TRBV6-1 | CASSPLQETQYF | TGTGCCAGCTCGCCCCTCCAAGAGACCCAGTACTTC
once | TRBJ2-7 | TRBD1 | TRBV29-1 | CSVIRDRGPYEQYF | TGCAGCGTCATCCGGGACAGGGGACCCTACGAGCAGTACTTC
. | TRBJ1-2 | . | TRBV2 | CASSERASRAYGYTF | TGTGCCAGCAGTGAACGAGCATCCAGAGCCTATGGCTACACCTTC
. | TRBJ1-1 | TRBD1 | TRBV12-3/TRBV12-4 | CASIPGQAMNTEAFF | TGTGCCAGCATCCCAGGACAGGCCATGAACACTGAAGCTTTCTTT
. | TRBJ2-7 | TRBD1 | TRBV5-4 | CASSLGGAAGGYEQYF | TGTGCCAGCAGCTTGGGCGGTGCGGCAGGGGGTTACGAGCAGTACTTC
. | TRBJ2-2 | . | TRBV19 | CASRGLGWANTGELFF | TGTGCCAGTAGGGGACTTGGGTGGGCGAACACCGGGGAGCTGTTTTTT
once | TRBJ2-1 | . | TRBV20-1 | CSATRTAKWDEQFF | TGCAGTGCTACCAGGACGGCCAAATGGGATGAGCAGTTCTTC
once | TRBJ2-1 | . | TRBV6-2/TRBV6-3 | CASSTTSRGDEQFF | TGTGCCAGCAGCACGACTAGCAGGGGCGATGAGCAGTTCTTC
. | TRBJ2-5 | . | TRBV12-3/TRBV12-4 | CASSFREPETQYF | TGTGCCAGCAGTTTTAGAGAACCTGAGACCCAGTACTTC
. | TRBJ1-2 | TRBD1 | TRBV9 | CASSATNPGGGGYTF | TGTGCCAGCAGCGCCACGAACCCAGGGGGCGGTGGCTACACCTTC
. | TRBJ1-1 | . | TRBV27 | CASSLQQGLGVNTEAFF | TGTGCCAGCAGTTTACAACAGGGCCTCGGCGTGAACACTGAAGCTTTCTTT
. | TRBJ1-5 | . | TRBV10-3 | CAIRNDINQPQHF | TGTGCCATCAGGAATGACATCAATCAGCCCCAGCATTTT
. | TRBJ1-1 | . | TRBV23-1 | CASSQPLDGAEAFF | TGCGCCAGCAGTCAACCCTTGGATGGGGCTGAAGCTTTCTTT
. | TRBJ2-1 | TRBD2 | TRBV7-3 | CASSLQGSGSNEQFF | TGTGCCAGCAGCTTACAAGGTAGCGGGAGCAATGAGCAGTTCTTC
. | TRBJ2-4 | . | TRBV7-3 | CASSSRGGDIQYF | TGTGCCAGCAGCTCCCGAGGGGGGGACATTCAGTACTTC
. | TRBJ2-7 | . | TRBV6-2/TRBV6-3 | CASSYPGTATYEQYF | TGTGCCAGCAGTTACCCCGGGACGGCTACCTACGAGCAGTACTTC
. | TRBJ2-7 | . | TRBV6-2/TRBV6-3 | CASNSRSYEQYF | TGTGCTAGCAATTCCAGGTCCTACGAGCAGTACTTC
few | TRBJ2-7 | . | TRBV7-9 | CASSWTAVGEQYF | TGTGCCAGCAGCTGGACTGCCGTGGGGGAGCAGTACTTC
. | TRBJ2-1 | . | TRBV4-2 | CASSQVIGRGNNEQFF | TGTGCCAGCAGCCAAGTTATCGGGAGAGGAAACAATGAGCAGTTCTTC
once | TRBJ1-1 | TRBD1 | TRBV30 | CAWSFITGEAEAFF | TGTGCCTGGAGTTTCATTACAGGGGAGGCTGAAGCTTTCTTT
. | TRBJ2-2 | . | TRBV20-1 | CSATQGSGELFF | TGCAGTGCGACCCAGGGATCCGGGGAGCTGTTTTTT
once | TRBJ1-6 | . | TRBV6-5 | CASSYLPAGISSPLHF | TGTGCCAGCAGTTACTTGCCGGCAGGGATAAGTTCACCCCTCCACTTT
once | TRBJ2-1 | . | TRBV24-1 | CATSAPAGRNEQFF | TGTGCCACCAGTGCCCCGGCTGGGAGAAATGAGCAGTTCTTC
. | TRBJ2-5 | TRBD2 | TRBV7-9 | CASSVRTSGRSETQYF | TGTGCCAGCAGCGTCCGGACTAGCGGGAGGAGTGAGACCCAGTACTTC
. | TRBJ2-2 | . | TRBV7-9 | CASSLTQGAGELFF | TGTGCCAGCAGCTTAACCCAAGGGGCAGGGGAGCTGTTTTTT
. | TRBJ1-5 | . | TRBV3-1 | CASSADGLKPQHF | TGTGCCAGCAGCGCGGACGGCTTAAAGCCCCAGCATTTT